The sequence of this TCR beta chain was determined in a study of T cells in Graves' hyperthyroidism and ophthalmopathy. General study findings and limits: Most thyroid clonotypes with frequency above 0.001 were detected in blood.

This CDR3 has 15 residues. Trimming stripped 5 bases from V and 2 bases from J, with 15 bases between. Diagnoses were made from clinical symptoms, serum measures (thyroxine and TRAb), thyroid ultrasound and orbital computed tomography. Amplification yielded TCR beta CDR3 regions, with RNA transcripts as the source. The HTBI primer set served for first-round RT-PCR of the TCR CDR3. TCRdb independently ran MiXCR on the multiplex PCR reads; one entry per CDR3 protein. The sample has hundreds of thousands of distinct CDR3 sequences, 40% to 55% seen once; the top ten hold roughly 7.2%. Comment on this clonotype: The antigen is unknown.

This chain joins TRBV12-3 or TRBV12-4 and TRBJ1-2, with D tentatively TRBD1 (6 bases). Sequenced sample: peripheral blood or thyroid tissue (not recorded which). This clonotype was sampled from an adult man with Graves' disease, either hyperthyroidism or ophthalmopathy (not recorded which). CDR3 residues: CASSPNGQTNYGYTF. CDR3 DNA: TGTGCCAGCAGTCCAAATGGACAGACGAACTATGGCTACACCTTC.